This paragraph reports one T cell receptor beta chain. Expressed TCRB transcripts got sequenced, as all isolated RNA was reverse transcribed. Sequencing was performed with immunoSEQ multiplex PCR; in TCRdb, only in-frame clones are kept and a portion is missing. This table holds under 400,000 clones, over 10% found once. This CDR3 has 14 residues. Germline CDR1 is SQVTM and CDR2 is ANQGSEA. The data are from a study of beta chain features in type 1 diabetes. Every sorted population was more than 95% pure. This clonotype was obtained from a man aged 18 to 29 in good health. The rearrangement joins TRBV29-1 to TRBJ2-5; TRBD2 is a possible D gene (6 bases). The J call may be faulty, since TRBJ2-7 better matches the DNA end. The sequenced sample consisted of naive CD4+ T cells from blood. CDR3 amino acids: CSVLWRADGNEQYF. CDR3 nucleotides: TGCAGCGTTCTTTGGAGGGCCGATGGCAACGAGCAGTACTTC.